In this sample, the clone carrying this T cell receptor (beta chain) turned up once. Its specificity is not known. Some clones are missing from TCRdb's copy, which holds only in-frame ones; the method was immunoSEQ multiplex PCR. The data show about 140,000 clones, more than 85% seen once. The sample belongs to a study of cytotoxic CD8 clonotypes in ibrutinib-treated CLL. The overall study: The study included 11 relapsed/refractory and 15 treatment-naive patients; about 17 had IGHV unmutated disease. By median 68 months, 12 had progressed and some 14 stayed remitted; responses had been 2 complete and 25 or so partial. Samples averaged roughly 260,000 productive templates and 90,000 to 100,000 productive rearrangements.

Findings and limits, study-wide: Stable or contracted on treatment, public clonotypes were also uncommon.

This CDR3 has 14 residues. Germline assignment: CDR1 KGHSH and CDR2 LQKENI. Trimming pared 5 bases from V and 1 base from J, leaving 11 bases between. The sample here was PBMCs, taken after 12 months of ibrutinib treatment. The rearrangement links TRBV18 to TRBJ2-5; TRBD1 is a possible D gene (6 bases). The clonotype originates from a human donor with chronic lymphocytic leukemia. CDR3 sequence: CASSSQGPQETQYF. As DNA, the CDR3 is TGTGCCAGCTCATCGCAGGGGCCCCAAGAGACCCAGTACTTC.